The 24 T cell receptor beta chains listed next were all sequenced from one sample in a study of T cells in narcolepsy. The repertoire was sequenced with immunoSEQ multiplex PCR; TCRdb's copy has only in-frame clones and lacks some. Among some 30,000 clones listed, roughly 82% were seen once. The specimen was CD45RA- memory CD4+ T cells from PBMCs. The receptors stem from a human donor with narcolepsy.

J is TRBJ1-1 and V is TRBV30; tentative D call: TRBD1 (6 bases). Germline CDR1 is GTSNPN and CDR2 is SVGIG (reference sequence). The length of the CDR3 is 11 residues. The V end was cut by 3 bases, the J end by 8 bases, with 10 bases between. The CDR3 nucleotides are TGTGCCTGGAGGGAAAGGGGGGAAGCTTTCTTT. Amino acid sequence: CAWRERGEAFF.

This clone was counted a few times. The rearrangement links TRBV2 to TRBJ1-1; 7 bases map to TRBD1. The CDR3 length is 13 residues. The germline V gene has CDR1 SNHLY and CDR2 FYNNEI. V lost 8 bases, J lost 8 bases, and 11 bases stayed unmatched. CDR3 nucleotides: TGTGCCAGCGCTCCGGGACAGAATATCGAAGCTTTCTTT. Translated: CASAPGQNIEAFF.

J is TRBJ1-2 and V is TRBV29-1; perhaps TRBD1 as D (6 bases). This CDR3 has 14 amino acids. V dropped 8 bases and J dropped 1 base, with 17 bases sitting between them. Germline values: CDR1 SQVTM, CDR2 ANQGSEA. The CDR3 bases are TGCAGCACCTCGACAGGCGCCGGTAACTATGGCTACACCTTC. Its translation: CSTSTGAGNYGYTF. Based on the CDR3 plus reference TRBV29-1 and TRBJ1-2, the full variable domain is SAVISQKPSRDICQRGTSLTIQCQVDSQVTMMFWYRQQPGQSLTLIATANQGSEATYESGFVIDKFPISRPNLTFSTLTVSNMSPEDSSIYLCSTSTGAGNYGYTFGSGTRLTVV.

The rearrangement joins TRBV5-5 to TRBJ1-4; maybe TRBD1 (5 bases). Trimming pared 0 bases from V and 0 bases from J, leaving 9 bases between. Germline lookup yields CDR1 SGHKS and CDR2 YYEKEE (reference sequence). The CDR3 loop spans 16 amino acids. The CDR3 region has the DNA TGTGCCAGCAGCTTGGTTCCGGGGCCAACTAATGAAAAACTGTTTTTT. Amino acids: CASSLVPGPTNEKLFF.

This clone was seen only once. V gene TRBV9 combines with J gene TRBJ1-1, with a possible D match to TRBD1 (6 bases). Germline assignment: CDR1 SGDLS and CDR2 YYNGEE. This CDR3 has 16 residues. Trimming cost V 4 bases and J 4 bases, with 20 bases left between them. The CDR3 nucleotides read TGTGCCAGCAGCTTTAGGACAGCCGTGGCCGGCACTGAAGCTTTCTTT. Translation gives CASSFRTAVAGTEAFF.

A few counts support this clone. V is TRBV6-1 and J is TRBJ2-7, with unresolved D. This CDR3 has 11 residues. CDR1 is MNHNS and CDR2 is SASEGT in the germline V gene. The ends were cut back, 11 bases at V and 3 bases at J, with 11 bases in the middle. The chain's CDR3 is CAQVRVYEQYF. DNA for the CDR3: TGTGCCCAGGTCCGGGTCTACGAGCAGTACTTC.

The V gene is TRBV6-1, the J gene TRBJ2-3, with D unclear. V lost 7 bases to trimming and J lost 5 bases, with 7 bases between them. CDR1 and CDR2 from the germline V gene are MNHNS and SASEGT. The CDR3 spans 11 residues. CDR3 loop: CASTRGDTQYF. CDR3 sequence (DNA): TGTGCCAGCACTCGCGGAGATACGCAGTATTTT.

V gene TRBV19 combines with J gene TRBJ1-1; D remains ambiguous. Germline assignment: CDR1 LNHDA and CDR2 SQIVND (reference sequence). The ends were cut back, 5 bases at V and 0 bases at J, with 10 bases in the middle. The CDR3 loop spans 14 amino acids. Here the CDR3 reads CASSYRRMNTEAFF. For the CDR3, the DNA is TGTGCCAGTAGTTACAGAAGGATGAACACTGAAGCTTTCTTT.

The chain links TRBV28 to TRBJ2-1; D may be TRBD1 or TRBD2 (5 bases each). Germline-derived CDR1 and CDR2 are MDHEN and SYDVKM. Deletions cut 4 bases from V and 2 bases from J, with 15 bases between. The CDR3 contains 16 residues. The CDR3 nucleotides are TGTGCCAGCAGTTCCCGGGACCCCCGGACCTACAATGAGCAGTTCTTC. It encodes CASSSRDPRTYNEQFF.

This clone was found a few times. The CDR3 loop is CASSPIAGGYTEAFF. The CDR3, as DNA: TGTGCCAGCAGTCCAATAGCAGGGGGGTACACTGAAGCTTTCTTT. The chain recombines TRBV2 with TRBJ1-1, with 7 nucleotides matching TRBD1. This CDR3 is 15 amino acids long. The germline CDR1 and CDR2 sequences are SNHLY and FYNNEI. V dropped 5 bases and J dropped 3; count of bases not matched to a gene: 9.

The chain couples TRBV6-1 to TRBJ1-5; possible D gene TRBD1, 5 bases. In germline, CDR1 is MNHNS, CDR2 SASEGT. Trimming removed 6 bases from V and 3 bases from J, with 12 bases in between. The CDR3 totals 14 residues. CDR3 in DNA: TGTGCCAGCAGCGAGGGGCTCTCCAATCAGCCCCAGCATTTT. Translating gives CASSEGLSNQPQHF.

The gene calls are TRBV9 and TRBJ1-2, with TRBD1 matching over 10 bases. The V and J ends lost 4 bases and 2 bases, in that order; junction bases with no gene match: 5. Germline CDR1 reads SGDLS; CDR2 reads YYNGEE. This CDR3 has 15 amino acids. In nucleotides, the CDR3 is TGTGCCAGCAGCACGGGGGGACAGGGGAACTATGGCTACACCTTC. Its translation is CASSTGGQGNYGYTF.

V gene TRBV28 combines with J gene TRBJ1-2; D is uncertain. V gave up 11 bases and J gave up 4 bases, with 11 bases separating them. Germline loops: CDR1 MDHEN, CDR2 SYDVKM. This CDR3 is built from 11 residues. The CDR3 loop is CALGLGYGYTF. The CDR3 DNA is TGTGCCCTAGGGTTGGGCTATGGCTACACCTTC.

The V call is TRBV6-5, the J call TRBJ2-5; 7 bases are shared with TRBD1. CDR3 length: 14 amino acids. V lost 4 bases and J lost 1; bases outside the gene matches: 3. From germline, CDR1 is MNHEY and CDR2 SVGAGI. The CDR3 bases are TGTGCCAGCAGTTTCCGGGACAGCCAAGAGACCCAGTACTTC. Translating it yields CASSFRDSQETQYF.

This chain links TRBV30 with TRBJ1-2, with TRBD1 identical over 11 bases. This CDR3 has 13 residues. The V gene end was trimmed by 6 bases and the J gene end by 4 bases; junction bases not matched to a gene: 4. Looked up from germline, CDR1 is GTSNPN and CDR2 is SVGIG (reference sequence). This CDR3 is CACRDRGSYGYTF. The CDR3 coding sequence is TGTGCCTGTAGGGACAGGGGGAGCTATGGCTACACCTTC.

This clone was seen only once. The chain carries TRBV28 and TRBJ2-7, with D possibly being TRBD1 or TRBD2 (5 bases each). The CDR3 spans 13 residues. The germline V gene encodes CDR1 MDHEN and CDR2 SYDVKM. The V gene lost 2 bases and the J gene lost 2 bases, with 7 bases spanning the gap. The CDR3 DNA reads as TGTGCCAGCAGTTTACGGGGCCCCTACGAGCAGTACTTC. Protein: CASSLRGPYEQYF.

Comment on this clone: Other DNA variants within this sample encode the same CDR3. This chain connects TRBV4-2 to TRBJ2-7, with 9 nucleotides matching TRBD2. From germline, CDR1 is LGHNA and CDR2 YNFKEQ. With V trimmed by 0 bases and J by 4 bases, 10 bases remained unmatched. The CDR3 contains 17 residues. CDR3 sequence reads: CASSQEGGRGGEYEQYF. CDR3 DNA: TGTGCCAGCAGCCAAGAAGGTGGACGCGGGGGGGAATACGAGCAGTACTTC.

The J gene is TRBJ1-5, the V gene TRBV30; tentatively, D is TRBD1 (5 bases). V dropped 3 bases and J dropped 5 bases, with 20 bases sitting between them. This CDR3 region has 16 residues. Germline V lookup: CDR1 GTSNPN, CDR2 SVGIG (reference sequence). This CDR3 is CAWSQSPGGKDQPQHF. As DNA, the CDR3 is TGTGCCTGGAGCCAATCCCCTGGGGGGAAGGATCAGCCCCAGCATTTT.

About this clone itself: One end of the junction is discordant with germline, which a read error may explain. DNA for the CDR3: TGTGCCGGCAGCTTAAGTTACAGCCCCACAGATACGCAGTATTTT. It specifies CAGSLSYSPTDTQYF. The chain is built from TRBV7-6 and TRBJ2-3; D remains unclear. Germline assignment: CDR1 SGHVS and CDR2 FNYEAQ. The CDR3 has 15 amino acids.

This chain links TRBV7-9 with TRBJ1-1, with D possibly matching TRBD1 (5 bases). Trimming removed 5 bases from V and 2 bases from J, with 15 bases in between. In germline, CDR1 is SEHNR, CDR2 FQNEAQ (reference sequence). The CDR3 is 15 residues long. The CDR3 sequence is CASSLTGTANTEAFF. As DNA, the CDR3 is TGTGCCAGCAGCCTTACCGGGACGGCTAACACTGAAGCTTTCTTT.

This rearrangement joins TRBV20-1 to TRBJ1-5; no definite D call. There are 10 residues in the CDR3. Germline CDR1 reads DFQATT; CDR2 reads SNEGSKA (reference sequence). The V gene lost 7 bases and the J gene lost 8 bases, with 9 bases spanning the gap. This CDR3 reads CSGSPEPQHF. For the CDR3, the DNA is TGCAGTGGTTCACCGGAGCCCCAGCATTTT.

The table lists this clone with a few counts. This chain connects TRBV5-4 to TRBJ1-2; no definite D call. V lost 0 bases and J 7 bases, leaving 13 bases between the germline ends. The germline gives CDR1 SGHNT, CDR2 YYREEE (reference sequence). This CDR3 spans 14 amino acids. This CDR3 reads CASSLASLRGGYTF. For the CDR3, the DNA is TGTGCCAGCAGCTTGGCATCCCTGAGAGGTGGCTACACCTTC. Full variable domain (rest looked up from reference TRBV5-4 and TRBJ1-2): ETGVTQSPTHLIKTRGQQVTLRCSSQSGHNTVSWYQQALGQGPQFIFQYYREEENGRGNFPPRFSGLQFPNYSSELNVNALELDDSALYLCASSLASLRGGYTFGSGTRLTVV.

This clone came up once. V gene TRBV6-1 combines with J gene TRBJ2-7; 8 bases are a match to TRBD1. Germline V CDR1 and CDR2: MNHNS, SASEGT. The CDR3 sequence is 16 residues long. Trimming cost V 0 bases and J 2 bases; bases outside gene matches: 6. Here the CDR3 reads CASSEAGTGAAYEQYF. The DNA of the CDR3 is TGTGCCAGCAGTGAAGCCGGGACAGGAGCAGCCTACGAGCAGTACTTC.

The chain recombines TRBV9 with TRBJ2-1; TRBD2 matches 8 bases. The CDR3 spans 17 residues. V was pared by 2 bases and J by 0 bases, with 7 bases of the junction left unmatched. Germline CDR1 and CDR2: SGDLS and YYNGEE. The CDR3 protein is CASSVTGGMSSYNEQFF. The CDR3 coding sequence is TGTGCCAGCAGCGTGACGGGAGGGATGAGCTCCTACAATGAGCAGTTCTTC.